Below, 18 T cell receptor beta chains from the same sample are listed, as sequenced in a study of shared clonotypes between healthy human individuals. The naive CD8 population came from CD45RO-negative cells selected for CCR7, without terminally differentiated effector memory CD45RA+ cells. Using immunoSEQ multiplex PCR, the repertoire was profiled, and TCRdb retains in-frame clones only, with some absent. The repertoire holds about 680,000 clones, with 90% to 95% as singletons. Sequenced input: naive CD8+ T cells sorted from blood. All receptors derive from a man aged 25 to 40 in good health.

This clone was found once. The chain employs TRBV13 and TRBJ2-7; TRBD2 aligns across 9 bases. The germline CDR1 and CDR2 sequences are PRHDT and FYEKMQ (reference sequence). After removal of 10 bases from V and 3 bases from J, the junction contained 7 bases not matched to a gene. The CDR3 is 13 residues long. The CDR3 loop reads CATSSGESYEQYF. CDR3 coding DNA: TGTGCCACCTCTAGCGGGGAAAGCTACGAGCAGTACTTC.

A remark on this clone: The sample carries other DNA sequences with the same CDR3. Written as DNA, the CDR3 is TGTGCCAGCAGTTACTTAAACACCGGGGAGCTGTTTTTT. It translates to CASSYLNTGELFF. V is TRBV6-5 and J is TRBJ2-2; no firm D call. Germline CDR1 and CDR2: MNHEY and SVGAGI. The V end was cut by 1 base, the J end by 2 bases, with 2 bases between. This CDR3 comprises 13 residues.

V is TRBV6-6 and J is TRBJ2-7; 9 bases fit TRBD1. There are 11 residues in the CDR3. V shed 10 bases, J shed 6 bases, and the junction held 4 bases outside the gene matches. Germline V gives CDR1 MNHNY, CDR2 SVGAGI (reference sequence). Here the CDR3 reads CATGQGREQYF. CDR3 in DNA: TGTGCCACAGGACAGGGGCGCGAGCAGTACTTC.

The chain combines TRBV29-1 with TRBJ2-2; TRBD2 is a possible D gene (6 bases). This CDR3 is 13 amino acids long. The ends were cut back, 6 bases at V and 1 base at J, with 9 bases in the middle. The germline CDR1 and CDR2 sequences are SQVTM and ANQGSEA. The CDR3 spells CSVWGVNTGELFF. The CDR3 nucleotides read TGCAGCGTCTGGGGGGTGAACACCGGGGAGCTGTTTTTT.

The chain combines TRBV27 with TRBJ2-7, with TRBD1 identical over 9 bases. The CDR3 is 16 residues long. Trimming cost V 2 bases and J 2 bases; bases outside gene matches: 7. Looked up from germline, CDR1 is MNHEY and CDR2 is SMNVEV (reference sequence). The CDR3 sequence is CASSLTGTGITYEQYF. The CDR3 coding sequence is TGTGCCAGCAGTTTAACCGGGACAGGGATTACCTACGAGCAGTACTTC.

This clone was picked up one time. The CDR3 sequence is CASSLDRVGSYEQYF. As DNA, the CDR3 is TGTGCCAGCAGCTTAGACAGGGTTGGATCCTACGAGCAGTACTTC. This chain links TRBV7-9 with TRBJ2-7; TRBD1 is a possible D gene (6 bases). The V end was cut by 1 base, the J end by 1 base, with 11 bases between. Per the germline V gene, CDR1 is SEHNR and CDR2 is FQNEAQ (reference sequence). The CDR3 has 15 residues.

This clone was detected ten times or more. The rearrangement joins TRBV27 to TRBJ2-1; 12 bases are shared with TRBD2. The CDR3 covers 12 residues. Looked up from germline, CDR1 is MNHEY and CDR2 is SMNVEV (reference sequence). Trimming at V came to 10 bases and at J to 8 bases, leaving 3 bases not matched to a gene. The CDR3 DNA is TGTGCCACTAGCGGGAGGGTAGATGAGCAGTTCTTC. It encodes CATSGRVDEQFF.

The CDR3 is CASSLEWGRYEQYF. The CDR3 nucleotides read TGCGCCAGCAGCTTGGAATGGGGTCGCTACGAGCAGTACTTC. The rearrangement joins TRBV5-1 to TRBJ2-7; D gene unclear. CDR3 length: 14 amino acids. The germline V gene encodes CDR1 SGHRS and CDR2 YFSETQ. The V gene lost 0 bases and the J gene lost 3 bases, with 10 bases spanning the gap.

The chain employs TRBV10-3 and TRBJ2-2; 10 bases agree with TRBD2. The CDR3 totals 19 residues. V lost 0 bases, J lost 1 base, and 8 bases stayed unmatched. The V gene's germline CDR1 is ENHRY and CDR2 SYGVKD. CDR3: CAISESRFLAGENTGELFF. The DNA for the CDR3 is TGTGCCATCAGTGAGTCGAGGTTTCTAGCGGGAGAGAACACCGGGGAGCTGTTTTTT.

With respect to this clone: Germline and junction disagree at one end, which may indicate a read error. J is TRBJ1-5 and V is TRBV6-6, with 7 bases aligning to TRBD1. The germline gives CDR1 MNHNY, CDR2 SVGAGI (reference sequence). This CDR3 has 14 amino acids. For the CDR3, the DNA is TGTGCCAGCAGTTACTCGAAAGGGGGCTTTTTCCTGAATTTT. It encodes CASSYSKGGFFLNF.

This chain uses TRBV10-3 with TRBJ1-1; 7 bases match TRBD1. This CDR3 region has 13 residues. J was trimmed by 8 bases and V by 6 bases; bases with no gene match: 9. Germline V gives CDR1 ENHRY, CDR2 SYGVKD. The CDR3 loop reads CAIRDTGTDEAFF. In DNA, the CDR3 is TGTGCCATCAGGGACACAGGGACAGACGAAGCTTTCTTT.

This sequence joins TRBV6-4 and TRBJ2-1; 16 bases are a match to TRBD2. The CDR3 loop spans 17 amino acids. CDR1 and CDR2 from the germline V gene are MRHNA and SNTAGT. Trimming removed 6 bases from V and 6 bases from J; junction bases left unmatched: 8. CDR3 region: CASRPGTSGRGGNEQFF. The DNA of the CDR3 is TGTGCCAGCAGACCCGGGACTAGCGGGAGGGGTGGCAATGAGCAGTTCTTC.

The V and J genes are TRBV30 and TRBJ2-7; 7 positions agree with TRBD2. Trimming cost V 5 bases and J 0 bases; bases outside gene matches: 4. The germline gives CDR1 GTSNPN, CDR2 SVGIG (reference sequence). The CDR3 totals 13 residues. CDR3 amino acids: CAWASSGSYEQYF. Here the CDR3 DNA reads TGTGCCTGGGCATCTAGCGGCTCCTACGAGCAGTACTTC.

This rearrangement joins TRBV27 to TRBJ1-5; a possible D gene is TRBD1 (6 bases). The germline V gene has CDR1 MNHEY and CDR2 SMNVEV (reference sequence). The CDR3 is 14 amino acids. V shed 4 bases and J shed 7 bases, with 14 bases lying between them. The CDR3 region is CASSSFAGAQPQHF. The CDR3 coding sequence is TGTGCCAGCAGTTCGTTTGCGGGGGCCCAGCCCCAGCATTTT.

The chain links TRBV28 to TRBJ2-7; 12 bases fit TRBD2. The trim removed 8 bases at V and 6 bases at J, leaving 20 bases unmatched. The length of the CDR3 is 18 residues. The germline V gene encodes CDR1 MDHEN and CDR2 SYDVKM. For the CDR3, the DNA is TGTGCCAGCTCCCCCGCTCTTGGACTAGCGGGAAACTGGGTCGAGCAGTACTTC. Amino acids: CASSPALGLAGNWVEQYF.

The chain carries TRBV29-1 and TRBJ2-7; 10 positions match TRBD1. Losses at the gene ends were 4 bases for V and 0 bases for J; bases not matched to a gene: 3. This CDR3 is 14 amino acids long. Germline V gene sequence: CDR1 SQVTM, CDR2 ANQGSEA. DNA for the CDR3: TGCAGCGTTGTGGACAGGGGGGTCTCCTACGAGCAGTACTTC. Protein: CSVVDRGVSYEQYF.

V and J are TRBV7-9 and TRBJ2-3, with D perhaps TRBD1 or TRBD2 (6 bases each). CDR1 is SEHNR, CDR2 FQNEAQ, per germline (reference sequence). The length of the CDR3 is 16 residues. The ends were cut back, 8 bases at V and 2 bases at J, with 20 bases in the middle. The CDR3 reads CASWGAGEGNTDTQYF. As DNA, the CDR3 is TGTGCCAGCTGGGGGGCCGGCGAGGGGAACACAGATACGCAGTATTTT. The entire variable domain, with the rest obtained from reference TRBV7-9 and TRBJ2-3, is as follows: DTGVSQNPRHKITKRGQNVTFRCDPISEHNRLYWYRQTLGQGPEFLTYFQNEAQLEKSRLLSDRFSAERPKGSFSTLEIQRTEQGDSAMYLCASWGAGEGNTDTQYFGPGTRLTVL.

V is TRBV27 and J is TRBJ2-7, with 10 bases that match TRBD2. The CDR3 spans 14 residues. CDR1 is MNHEY, CDR2 SMNVEV, per germline (reference sequence). Trimming removed 5 bases from V and 3 bases from J; junction bases left unmatched: 4. The CDR3 reads CASSIAGGRYEQYF. CDR3 DNA: TGTGCCAGCAGTATAGCGGGAGGCCGCTACGAGCAGTACTTC.